The 8 T cell receptor beta chains reported below all come from one sample, sequenced in a study of technical replicates of blood from several donors. The protocol was immunoSEQ multiplex PCR, while the TCRdb copy is restricted to in-frame clones and leaves out a portion. The data contain approximately 45,000 clones, around 96% of them seen just once; the ten biggest clones take up approximately 0.37%. Sequences were obtained from T cells isolated from PBMCs. These receptors originate from a human donor in good health.

This sequence joins TRBV4-1 and TRBJ2-2; 8 bases align to TRBD1. The CDR3 runs to 16 residues. CDR1 and CDR2 (germline): MGHRA, YSYEKL. V was clipped by 4 bases and J by 5 bases; unmatched bases: 9. In DNA form, the CDR3 reads TGCGCCAGCAGCCTGGACAGGGTCGGGATAACCGGGGAGCTGTTTTTT. Residues: CASSLDRVGITGELFF.

The chain uses TRBV27 and TRBJ1-1; D might be TRBD1 (5 bases). V lost 6 bases and J lost 1, with 15 bases in between. Germline-derived CDR1 and CDR2 are MNHEY and SMNVEV (reference sequence). CDR3 length: 15 amino acids. This CDR3 is CASRSRVFRNTEAFF. The CDR3 nucleotides read TGTGCCAGCAGGTCCAGGGTTTTTAGGAACACTGAAGCTTTCTTT.

V gene TRBV15 combines with J gene TRBJ2-7, with no clear D. This CDR3 spans 12 amino acids. From germline, CDR1 is LNHNV and CDR2 YYDKDF (reference sequence). V was cut by 0 bases and J by 7 bases, with 7 bases left in between. The CDR3 region has the DNA TGTGCCACCAGCAGAGATATGAGGGAGCAGTACTTC. Its protein product is CATSRDMREQYF.

The chain links TRBV5-8 to TRBJ2-7; D gene ambiguous. The CDR3 extends over 11 amino acids. CDR1 SGHTS and CDR2 YDEGEE come from the germline V gene. Deletions cut 4 bases from V and 2 bases from J, with 4 bases between. The CDR3 nucleotides read TGTGCCAGCAGCGAGGCCTACGAGCAGTACTTC. Amino acids: CASSEAYEQYF.

This rearrangement joins TRBV4-2 to TRBJ2-1; the D is unclear. From germline, CDR1 is LGHNA and CDR2 YNFKEQ. The V end lost 3 bases, the J end lost 0 bases, and 15 bases lay between the germline ends. There are 17 residues in the CDR3. DNA of the CDR3: TGTGCCAGCAGCCAGATACGCCTCGTGAGCTCCTACAATGAGCAGTTCTTC. As protein: CASSQIRLVSSYNEQFF.

This chain connects TRBV28 to TRBJ1-2, with 7 bases lining up with TRBD1. The germline CDR1 and CDR2 sequences are MDHEN and SYDVKM. V gave up 4 bases and J gave up 8 bases; unmatched junction bases: 7. The CDR3 is 13 residues long. The CDR3 sequence is CASSSQGKGGYTF. The CDR3 DNA sequence: TGTGCCAGCAGTTCACAGGGGAAGGGGGGCTACACCTTC.

The rearrangement links TRBV12-5 to TRBJ2-5; TRBD2 matches 12 bases. The CDR3 extends over 18 amino acids. The trim removed 5 bases at V and 5 bases at J, leaving 15 bases unmatched. From germline, CDR1 is LGHNT and CDR2 FRNRAP. CDR3 in DNA: TGTGCTAGTGGTGTAACCTCTAGCGGGAGGGTCACAGAGGAGACCCAGTACTTC. Translating gives CASGVTSSGRVTEETQYF.

To note about this clone: This sample also contains other DNA sequences that code for the same CDR3. The chain joins TRBV6-5 to TRBJ2-2; no firm D call. The germline V gene encodes CDR1 MNHEY and CDR2 SVGAGI. CDR3 size: 12 residues. The V and J ends lost 0 bases and 7 bases respectively, with 3 bases between them. The CDR3 DNA reads TGTGCCAGCAGTTACTCCGGCGGGGAGCTGTTTTTT. As protein: CASSYSGGELFF.